The clone carrying this TCR beta chain was counted only a few times. Its antigen is currently unknown. CDR1 and CDR2 from the germline V gene are SGHAT and FQNNGV. This CDR3 spans 13 amino acids. V lost 0 bases, J lost 10 bases, and 10 bases lay in between. The sample comes from a study of PD-1 blockade in mismatch repair-deficient tumors. Study summary: All were previously treated, progressing patients with about a dozen mismatch repair-deficient cancer types.

General observations from the study: Tumor-resident clones, often undetectable pretreatment in blood, expanded then contracted after pembrolizumab.

Clones were read by immunoSEQ multiplex PCR, and TCRdb kept only the in-frame ones, dropping some. The sample includes about 51,000 clones, around four fifths seen only once; the top ten take 3% to 3.5%. The chain recombines TRBV11-2 with TRBJ1-5, with D unclear. The sequenced sample was peripheral blood, obtained 4 weeks after starting pembrolizumab. This clonotype originated in an adult with mismatch repair-deficient cancer. The CDR3 here is CASSLERGGPQHF. CDR3 nucleotides: TGTGCCAGCAGCTTAGAGAGAGGTGGACCCCAGCATTTT.